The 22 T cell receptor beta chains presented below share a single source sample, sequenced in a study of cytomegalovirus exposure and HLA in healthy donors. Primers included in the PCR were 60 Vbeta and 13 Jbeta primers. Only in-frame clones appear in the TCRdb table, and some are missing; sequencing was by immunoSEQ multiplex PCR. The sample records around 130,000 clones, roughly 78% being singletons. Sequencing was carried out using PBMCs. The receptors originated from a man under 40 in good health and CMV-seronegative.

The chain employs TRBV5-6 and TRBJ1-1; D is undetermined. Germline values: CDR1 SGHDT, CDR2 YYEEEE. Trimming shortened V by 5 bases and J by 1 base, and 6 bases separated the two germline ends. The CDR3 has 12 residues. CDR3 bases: TGTGCCAGCAGGCGGTGGAACACTGAAGCTTTCTTT. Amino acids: CASRRWNTEAFF.

Written as DNA, the CDR3 is TGTGCCAGCAGGGAACAGGGCACCTCCTACGAGCAGTACTTC. It specifies CASREQGTSYEQYF. This chain connects TRBV6-1 to TRBJ2-7, with D maybe TRBD1 (6 bases). The germline V and J ends were trimmed by 6 bases and 0 bases, with 12 bases remaining between them. CDR3 size: 14 residues. CDR1 is MNHNS, CDR2 SASEGT, per germline.

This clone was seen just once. The CDR3 bases are TGTGCCAGCAGCCAACAAAGCTGGACAGAAAACACTGAAGCTTTCTTT. This gives the protein CASSQQSWTENTEAFF. The chain uses TRBV4-2 and TRBJ1-1; D is perhaps TRBD1 (6 bases). CDR3 size: 16 residues. V was trimmed by 2 bases and J by 2 bases, leaving 15 bases between them. CDR1 is LGHNA and CDR2 is YNFKEQ in the germline V gene.

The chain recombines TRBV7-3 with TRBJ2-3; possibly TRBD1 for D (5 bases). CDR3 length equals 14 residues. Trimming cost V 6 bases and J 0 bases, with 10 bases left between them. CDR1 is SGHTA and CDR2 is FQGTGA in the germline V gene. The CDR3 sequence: CASRQTASTDTQYF. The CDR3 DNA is TGTGCCAGCAGACAGACAGCTAGCACAGATACGCAGTATTTT.

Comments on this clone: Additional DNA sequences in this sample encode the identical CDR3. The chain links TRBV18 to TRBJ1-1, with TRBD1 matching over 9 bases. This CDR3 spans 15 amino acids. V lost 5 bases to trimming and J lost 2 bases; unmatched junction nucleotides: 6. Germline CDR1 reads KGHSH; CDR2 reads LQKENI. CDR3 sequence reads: CASSFSGQGNTEAFF. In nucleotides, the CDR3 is TGTGCCAGCTCATTCTCGGGACAGGGTAACACTGAAGCTTTCTTT.

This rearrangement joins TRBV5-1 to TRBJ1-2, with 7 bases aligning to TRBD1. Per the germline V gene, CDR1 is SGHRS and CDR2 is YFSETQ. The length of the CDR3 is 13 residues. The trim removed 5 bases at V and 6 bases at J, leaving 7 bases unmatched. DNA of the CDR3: TGCGCCAGCAGACGACAGGGATCAGATGGCTACACCTTC. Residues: CASRRQGSDGYTF.

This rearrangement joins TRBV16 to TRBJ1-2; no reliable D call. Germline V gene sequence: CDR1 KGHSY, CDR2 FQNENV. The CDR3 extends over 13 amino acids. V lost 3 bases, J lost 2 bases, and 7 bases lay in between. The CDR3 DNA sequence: TGTGCCAGCAGCCATACAGAAAACTATGGCTACACCTTC. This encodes CASSHTENYGYTF. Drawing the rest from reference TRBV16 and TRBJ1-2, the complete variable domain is GEEVAQTPKHLVRGEGQKAKLYCAPIKGHSYVFWYQQVLKNEFKFLISFQNENVFDETGMPKERFSAKCLPNSPCSLEIQATKLEDSAVYFCASSHTENYGYTFGSGTRLTVV.

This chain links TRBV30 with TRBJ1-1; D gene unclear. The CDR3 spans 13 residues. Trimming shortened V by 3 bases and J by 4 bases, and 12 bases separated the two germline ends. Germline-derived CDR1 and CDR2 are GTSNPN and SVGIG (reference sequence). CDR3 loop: CAWRADGITEAFF. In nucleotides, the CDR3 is TGTGCCTGGAGGGCGGACGGGATCACTGAAGCTTTCTTT.

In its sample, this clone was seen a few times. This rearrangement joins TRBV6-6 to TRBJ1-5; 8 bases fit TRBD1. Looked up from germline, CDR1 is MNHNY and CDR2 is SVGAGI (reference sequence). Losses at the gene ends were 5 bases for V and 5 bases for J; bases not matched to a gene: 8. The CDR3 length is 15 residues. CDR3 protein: CASSHRTGFHQPQHF. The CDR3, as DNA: TGTGCCAGCAGTCACCGGACAGGGTTCCATCAGCCCCAGCATTTT.

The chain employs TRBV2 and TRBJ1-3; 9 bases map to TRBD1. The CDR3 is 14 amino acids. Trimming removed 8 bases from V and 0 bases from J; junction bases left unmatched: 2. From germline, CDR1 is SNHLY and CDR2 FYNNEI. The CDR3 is CASGQGYSGNTIYF. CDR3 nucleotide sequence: TGTGCCAGCGGACAGGGGTACTCTGGAAACACCATATATTTT.

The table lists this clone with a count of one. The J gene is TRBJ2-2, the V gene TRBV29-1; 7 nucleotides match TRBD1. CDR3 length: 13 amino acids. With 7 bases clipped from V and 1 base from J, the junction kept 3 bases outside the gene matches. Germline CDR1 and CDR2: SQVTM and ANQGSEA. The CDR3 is CSGTGENTGELFF. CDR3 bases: TGCAGCGGCACAGGGGAGAACACCGGGGAGCTGTTTTTT.

The CDR3 reads CATSRADREISYEQYF. The CDR3, as DNA: TGTGCCACCAGCAGGGCCGACAGGGAGATATCCTACGAGCAGTACTTC. The chain combines TRBV15 with TRBJ2-7, with 7 bases identical to TRBD1. The germline CDR1 and CDR2 sequences are LNHNV and YYDKDF (reference sequence). V shed 3 bases and J 1 base; nucleotides not matched to a gene: 9. The CDR3 spans 16 residues. The full variable domain, completed using reference TRBV15 and TRBJ2-7, is DAMVIQNPRYQVTQFGKPVTLSCSQTLNHNVMYWYQQKSSQAPKLLFHYYDKDFNNEADTPDNFQSRRPNTSFCFLDIRSPGLGDTAMYLCATSRADREISYEQYFGPGTRLTVT.

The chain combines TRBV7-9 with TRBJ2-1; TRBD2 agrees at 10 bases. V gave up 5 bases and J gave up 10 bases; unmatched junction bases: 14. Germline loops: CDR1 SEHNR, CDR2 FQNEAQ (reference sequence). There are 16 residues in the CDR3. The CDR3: CASSPARLAGVREQFF. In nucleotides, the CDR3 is TGTGCCAGCAGCCCAGCCAGACTAGCGGGCGTCCGAGAGCAGTTCTTC.

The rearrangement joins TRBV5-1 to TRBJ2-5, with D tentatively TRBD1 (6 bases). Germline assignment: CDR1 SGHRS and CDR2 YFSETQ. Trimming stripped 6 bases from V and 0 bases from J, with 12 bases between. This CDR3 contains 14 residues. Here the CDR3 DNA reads TGCGCCAGCACATTTCAGGGGAACCAAGAGACCCAGTACTTC. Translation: CASTFQGNQETQYF.

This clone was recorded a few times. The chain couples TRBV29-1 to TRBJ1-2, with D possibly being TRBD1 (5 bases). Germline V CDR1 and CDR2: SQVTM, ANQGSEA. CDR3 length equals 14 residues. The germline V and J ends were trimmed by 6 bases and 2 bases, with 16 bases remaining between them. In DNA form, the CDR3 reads TGCAGCGTCTATATGCCAGGGAACAACTATGGCTACACCTTC. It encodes CSVYMPGNNYGYTF. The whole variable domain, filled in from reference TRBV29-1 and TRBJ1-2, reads SAVISQKPSRDICQRGTSLTIQCQVDSQVTMMFWYRQQPGQSLTLIATANQGSEATYESGFVIDKFPISRPNLTFSTLTVSNMSPEDSSIYLCSVYMPGNNYGYTFGSGTRLTVV.

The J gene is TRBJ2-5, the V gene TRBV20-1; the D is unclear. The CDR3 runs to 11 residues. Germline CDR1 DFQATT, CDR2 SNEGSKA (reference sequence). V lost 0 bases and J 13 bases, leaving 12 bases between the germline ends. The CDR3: CSARDPRSWYF. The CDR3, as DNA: TGCAGTGCTAGAGATCCCCGGAGTTGGTACTTC.

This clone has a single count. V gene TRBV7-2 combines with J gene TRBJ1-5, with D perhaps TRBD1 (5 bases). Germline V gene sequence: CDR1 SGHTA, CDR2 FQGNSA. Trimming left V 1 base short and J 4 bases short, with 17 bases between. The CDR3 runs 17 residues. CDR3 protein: CASSLDFWAGKNQPQHF. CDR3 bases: TGTGCCAGCAGCTTAGACTTTTGGGCAGGGAAAAATCAGCCCCAGCATTTT.

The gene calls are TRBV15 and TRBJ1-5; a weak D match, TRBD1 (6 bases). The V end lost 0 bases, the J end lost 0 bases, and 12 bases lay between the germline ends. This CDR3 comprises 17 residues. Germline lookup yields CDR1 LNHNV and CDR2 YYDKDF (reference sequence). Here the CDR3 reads CATSREGTYYSNQPQHF. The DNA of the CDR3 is TGTGCCACCAGCAGAGAAGGGACATATTATAGCAATCAGCCCCAGCATTTT.

CDR3 sequence: CASSPGVANSPLHF. DNA of the CDR3: TGTGCCAGCAGCCCGGGGGTTGCGAATTCACCCCTCCACTTT. The chain couples TRBV9 to TRBJ1-6, with D possibly TRBD1 on 5 matching bases. This CDR3 spans 14 amino acids. The V and J ends lost 4 bases and 7 bases respectively, with 12 bases between them. Per germline, CDR1 SGDLS and CDR2 YYNGEE. The full variable domain, in which reference TRBV9 and TRBJ1-6 provide the parts outside the CDR3, is DSGVTQTPKHLITATGQRVTLRCSPRSGDLSVYWYQQSLDQGLQFLIQYYNGEERAKGNILERFSAQQFPDLHSELNLSSLELGDSALYFCASSPGVANSPLHFGNGTRLTVT.

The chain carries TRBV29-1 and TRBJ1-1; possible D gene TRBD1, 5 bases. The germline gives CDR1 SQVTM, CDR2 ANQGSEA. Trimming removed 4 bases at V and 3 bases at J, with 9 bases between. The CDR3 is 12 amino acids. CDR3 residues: CSVVGGDTEAFF. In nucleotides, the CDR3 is TGCAGCGTTGTCGGGGGTGACACTGAAGCTTTCTTT.

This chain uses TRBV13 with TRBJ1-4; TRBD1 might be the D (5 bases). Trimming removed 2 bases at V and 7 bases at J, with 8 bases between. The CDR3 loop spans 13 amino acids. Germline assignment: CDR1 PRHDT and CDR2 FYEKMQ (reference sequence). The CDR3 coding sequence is TGTGCCAGCAGCTTACAGGGCGTTGAAAAACTGTTTTTT. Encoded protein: CASSLQGVEKLFF.

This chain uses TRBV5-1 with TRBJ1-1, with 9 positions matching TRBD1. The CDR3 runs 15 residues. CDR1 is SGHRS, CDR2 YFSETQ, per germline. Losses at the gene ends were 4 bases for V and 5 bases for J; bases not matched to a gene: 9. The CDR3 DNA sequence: TGCGCCAGCAGCAGTACAGGGGGCGCGGAGACTGAAGCTTTCTTT. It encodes CASSSTGGAETEAFF.